This TCR beta chain emerged from a study of T cell responses to AZD1222 COVID-19 vaccine. About the study: Second-dose intervals of approximately 4 or approximately 12 weeks were pooled. Findings of the study overall: Spike-specific TCR breadth and depth went up after people got two AZD1222 doses.

There are 14 residues in the CDR3. Per germline, CDR1 SNHLY and CDR2 FYNNEI. The V gene lost 5 bases and the J gene lost 0 bases, with 8 bases spanning the gap. Points on this clone: What it binds is unknown.

Data came from immunoSEQ multiplex PCR; TCRdb stores just in-frame clones and leaves some out. The sample records approximately 130,000 clones, 93% being singletons. The rearrangement uses TRBV2 and TRBJ2-1; D is possibly TRBD1 (5 bases). The TCR originated in an adult in good health. The sequences come from peripheral blood, collected on day 0 of AZD1222 vaccination. CDR3 DNA: TGTGCCAGCAGTTCACAGGTCTCCTACAATGAGCAGTTCTTC. It translates to CASSSQVSYNEQFF.